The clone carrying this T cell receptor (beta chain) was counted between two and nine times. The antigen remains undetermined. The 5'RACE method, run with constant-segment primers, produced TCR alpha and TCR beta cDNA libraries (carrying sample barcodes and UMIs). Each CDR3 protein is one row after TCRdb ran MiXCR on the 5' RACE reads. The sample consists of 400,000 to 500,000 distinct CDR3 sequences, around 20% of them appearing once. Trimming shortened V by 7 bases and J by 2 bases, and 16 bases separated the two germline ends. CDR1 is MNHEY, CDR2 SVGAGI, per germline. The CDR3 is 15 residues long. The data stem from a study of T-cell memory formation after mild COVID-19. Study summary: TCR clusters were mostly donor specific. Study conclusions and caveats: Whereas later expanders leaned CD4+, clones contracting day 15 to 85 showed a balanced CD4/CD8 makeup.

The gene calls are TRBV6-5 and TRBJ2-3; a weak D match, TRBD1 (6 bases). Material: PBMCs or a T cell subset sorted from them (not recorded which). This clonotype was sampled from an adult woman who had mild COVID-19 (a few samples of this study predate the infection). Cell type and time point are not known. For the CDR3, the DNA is TGTGCCAGCAAGTCAGGGCAGGGACACACAGATACGCAGTATTTT. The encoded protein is CASKSGQGHTDTQYF.